Sequencing of this T cell receptor (beta chain) was carried out in a study of regulatory T cells. Regarding the study as a whole: In CD3G-deficient patients, conventional CD4+ T cells were enriched for hydrophobic CDR3 residues at positions 6 and 7. Regulatory T cells showed the strongest V-J pair restriction and V/J gene skewing among patient repertoires.

Every patient with CD3G deficiency had evidence of autoimmunity. CD4+ cells were sorted into CD25-high CD127-low regulatory cells and CD25-low CD127-high conventional cells. The primer mix had 52 TRBV and 13 TRBJ primers. Clones were sequenced by immunoSEQ multiplex PCR, and TCRdb holds only the in-frame ones, with some missing. The table lists tens of thousands of clones, about 93% of them singletons. Remarks on this clone: Its antigen is not identified.

Sequenced: conventional CD4+ T cells sorted from blood. This sequence originates from a child aged 2 to 15 with CD3G deficiency.

CDR3 loop: CASSSSLGGYTF. The CDR3 region has the DNA TGTGCCAGCAGTTCTAGCCTGGGAGGCTACACCTTC. The rearrangement uses TRBV28 and TRBJ1-2; D gene ambiguous. Germline V gene sequence: CDR1 MDHEN, CDR2 SYDVKM. Trimming pared 4 bases from V and 8 bases from J, leaving 11 bases between. This CDR3 has 12 amino acids.